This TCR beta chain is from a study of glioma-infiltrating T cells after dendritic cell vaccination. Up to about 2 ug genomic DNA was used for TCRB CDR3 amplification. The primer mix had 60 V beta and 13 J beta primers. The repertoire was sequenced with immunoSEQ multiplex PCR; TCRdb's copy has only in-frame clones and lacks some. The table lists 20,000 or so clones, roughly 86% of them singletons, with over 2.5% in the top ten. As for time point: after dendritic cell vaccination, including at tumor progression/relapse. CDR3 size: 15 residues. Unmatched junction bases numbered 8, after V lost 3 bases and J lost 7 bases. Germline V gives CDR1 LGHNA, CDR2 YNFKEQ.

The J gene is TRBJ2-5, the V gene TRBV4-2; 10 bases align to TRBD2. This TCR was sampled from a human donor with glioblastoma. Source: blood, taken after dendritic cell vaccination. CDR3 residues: CASSQASGGRVTQYF. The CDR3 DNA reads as TGTGCCAGCAGCCAGGCTAGCGGGGGAAGGGTGACCCAGTACTTC.